Presented here are 31 T cell receptor beta chains from one specimen sequenced in a study of CD8+ T cells in alopecia areata. RNA extraction and reverse transcription yielded cDNA as sequencing template. Assay used: immunoSEQ multiplex PCR; TCRdb lists only in-frame clones, some missing. The repertoire holds about 110,000 clones, with 80% to 85% as singletons. Treatment described: oral pan-JAK inhibitor, 5-10 mg twice daily. The specimen comprised CD8+ T cells sorted from blood, sampled at week 24, from a patient treated with tofacitinib. These TCRs come from a human donor with alopecia areata.

This sequence joins TRBV4-3 and TRBJ1-1, with D possibly being TRBD1 (5 bases). Germline V CDR1 and CDR2: LGHNA, YSLEER. This CDR3 has 15 amino acids. V lost 0 bases, J lost 10 bases, and 18 bases lay in between. DNA of the CDR3: TGCGCCAGCAGCCAAGATCGGTCTGGGGGTTCAGGAGCTTTCTTT. It codes for CASSQDRSGGSGAFF.

The chain is built from TRBV4-1 and TRBJ2-3; D not certain. Germline CDR1 MGHRA, CDR2 YSYEKL. The V gene lost 3 bases and the J gene lost 2 bases, with 6 bases spanning the gap. The CDR3 has 13 residues. CDR3 in DNA: TGCGCCAGCAGCCATACCGTCACAGATACGCAGTATTTT. Translation: CASSHTVTDTQYF.

This chain connects TRBV10-3 to TRBJ2-3, with 9 bases identical to TRBD2. V lost 3 bases, J lost 5 bases, and 6 bases stayed unmatched. CDR3 length equals 15 residues. Germline CDR1 ENHRY, CDR2 SYGVKD. Written as DNA, the CDR3 is TGTGCCATCAGTGACCTCGGGACTAGCCTAGATACGCAGTATTTT. This sequence encodes CAISDLGTSLDTQYF.

The sample holds a few counts of this clone. The V gene is TRBV27, the J gene TRBJ2-1, with 7 bases aligning to TRBD1. CDR3 length: 13 amino acids. V lost 8 bases and J lost 1; bases outside the gene matches: 2. The germline CDR1 and CDR2 sequences are MNHEY and SMNVEV (reference sequence). The CDR3 is CASGRGSYNEQFF. The DNA of the CDR3 is TGTGCCAGCGGCAGGGGGTCCTACAATGAGCAGTTCTTC.

The chain uses TRBV30 and TRBJ2-7; 9 nucleotides align to TRBD1. This CDR3 comprises 14 residues. The germline gives CDR1 GTSNPN, CDR2 SVGIG (reference sequence). The trim removed 1 base at V and 4 bases at J, leaving 5 bases unmatched. The CDR3 DNA reads as TGTGCCTGGAGTGAAGGACAGGGGACTTACGAGCAGTACTTC. The encoded protein is CAWSEGQGTYEQYF.

This rearrangement joins TRBV19 to TRBJ2-7; tentatively, D is TRBD1 (6 bases). The V end lost 4 bases, the J end lost 2 bases, and 15 bases lay between the germline ends. This CDR3 has 15 amino acids. Per germline, CDR1 LNHDA and CDR2 SQIVND (reference sequence). CDR3 bases: TGTGCCAGTAGTACCAATCCACAGGGACCCTACGAGCAGTACTTC. Translation: CASSTNPQGPYEQYF.

The chain joins TRBV27 to TRBJ2-2, with D unclear. Trimming left V 3 bases short and J 4 bases short, with 15 bases between. CDR1 MNHEY and CDR2 SMNVEV come from the germline V gene (reference sequence). The CDR3 has 16 amino acids. The CDR3 region is CASSFSPWTVTGELFF. The CDR3 DNA sequence: TGTGCCAGCAGTTTCTCCCCTTGGACCGTCACCGGGGAGCTGTTTTTT.

The V and J genes are TRBV7-9 and TRBJ2-7; TRBD1 or TRBD2 may be the D gene (5 bases each). V shed 7 bases and J shed 0 bases, with 16 bases lying between them. Per the germline V gene, CDR1 is SEHNR and CDR2 is FQNEAQ (reference sequence). The CDR3 spans 15 residues. The CDR3: CASTDRDGASYEQYF. The CDR3 DNA sequence: TGTGCCAGCACTGACCGGGACGGGGCCTCCTACGAGCAGTACTTC.

The J gene is TRBJ2-1, the V gene TRBV5-1; 8 bases agree with TRBD2. V lost 5 bases, J lost 6 bases, and 10 bases stayed unmatched. Looked up from germline, CDR1 is SGHRS and CDR2 is YFSETQ. CDR3 length: 15 amino acids. CDR3: CASRYGTSGGNEQFF. Written as DNA, the CDR3 is TGCGCCAGCAGATACGGGACTAGTGGTGGCAATGAGCAGTTCTTC.

The chain uses TRBV11-2 and TRBJ2-1; tentative D call: TRBD2 (6 bases). Germline CDR1 reads SGHAT; CDR2 reads FQNNGV. Trimming left V 1 base short and J 1 base short, with 11 bases between. The CDR3 is 16 amino acids. CDR3 protein: CASSLGGLASYNEQFF. DNA of the CDR3: TGTGCCAGCAGCTTAGGAGGGCTAGCGTCCTACAATGAGCAGTTCTTC.

V gene TRBV21-1 combines with J gene TRBJ2-7; the table calls TRBD1, which could not be checked here. TRBV21-1 is a recognized pseudogene. The CDR3 is made up of 16 amino acids. CDR3 protein: CASSDHRDRVSYEQYF. The DNA for the CDR3 is TGTGCCAGCAGCGATCACCGGGACAGGGTCTCCTACGAGCAGTACTTC.

This clone was seen a handful of times. V usage is TRBV29-1 and J usage is TRBJ2-7; D may be TRBD1 (5 bases). V was cut by 0 bases and J by 2 bases, with 8 bases left in between. Germline-derived CDR1 and CDR2 are SQVTM and ANQGSEA. The CDR3 loop spans 13 amino acids. The CDR3 DNA reads TGCAGCGTTGAAGAACAGGAGCCCTACGAGCAGTACTTC. Its protein product is CSVEEQEPYEQYF.

J is TRBJ1-1 and V is TRBV29-1; the D is unclear. With 5 bases removed from V and 5 bases from J, the gap between germline ends came to 6 bases. The germline CDR1 and CDR2 sequences are SQVTM and ANQGSEA. CDR3 length equals 10 residues. In DNA, the CDR3 is TGCAGCGTTCTGGAAACTGAAGCTTTCTTT. Amino acid sequence: CSVLETEAFF.

DNA for the CDR3: TGTGCCAGCAGCCCACCCGTATTAGATAGCGGCTTGAGGGAGCAGTACTTC. Amino acids: CASSPPVLDSGLREQYF. The V gene is TRBV28, the J gene TRBJ2-7, with D possibly TRBD2 on 6 matching bases. The CDR3 is made up of 17 amino acids. V gave up 6 bases and J gave up 7 bases, with 28 bases separating them. The germline gives CDR1 MDHEN, CDR2 SYDVKM.

The chain uses TRBV7-9 and TRBJ2-7, with 13 bases lining up with TRBD2. Germline CDR1 is SEHNR and CDR2 is FQNEAQ (reference sequence). With 4 bases clipped from V and 5 bases from J, the junction kept 5 bases outside the gene matches. The CDR3 runs to 15 residues. CDR3: CASSSRTSGGDEQYF. CDR3 bases: TGTGCCAGCAGCTCACGGACTAGCGGGGGAGACGAGCAGTACTTC.

This clone was observed a few times. The chain combines TRBV4-1 with TRBJ2-7; the D gene is possibly TRBD2 (6 bases). V shed 6 bases and J shed 5 bases, with 17 bases lying between them. CDR3 length equals 14 residues. CDR1 MGHRA and CDR2 YSYEKL come from the germline V gene. CDR3 sequence (DNA): TGCGCCAGCAGTGAGGCGGGGTCGTTCGACGAGCAGTACTTC. It translates to CASSEAGSFDEQYF.

This clone was detected a few times. The V gene is TRBV9, the J gene TRBJ2-3, with a tentative D call TRBD2 (6 bases). V shed 4 bases and J shed 1 base, with 13 bases lying between them. Germline V gene lookup returns CDR1 SGDLS and CDR2 YYNGEE. CDR3 length equals 15 residues. The CDR3 DNA is TGTGCCAGCAGCCCGACCGGAGGGGGCACAGATACGCAGTATTTT. It yields the protein CASSPTGGGTDTQYF.

The rearrangement uses TRBV10-3 and TRBJ2-7; D possibly corresponds to TRBD1 (5 bases). Germline CDR1 ENHRY, CDR2 SYGVKD. This CDR3 comprises 14 residues. V was trimmed by 5 bases and J by 3 bases, leaving 14 bases between them. The CDR3 sequence: CAISPGPPDYEQYF. Written as DNA, the CDR3 is TGTGCCATCAGTCCAGGGCCCCCCGACTACGAGCAGTACTTC.

This clone occurred once. The rearrangement joins TRBV4-2 to TRBJ1-6; the match to TRBD1 covers 7 bases. The V gene end was trimmed by 0 bases and the J gene end by 8 bases; junction bases not matched to a gene: 4. This CDR3 has 15 amino acids. CDR1 is LGHNA, CDR2 YNFKEQ, per germline. CDR3 protein: CASSQDGQDDSPLHF. CDR3 nucleotide sequence: TGTGCCAGCAGCCAAGACGGACAGGATGATTCACCCCTCCACTTT.

The chain joins TRBV10-3 to TRBJ2-7; 9 positions agree with TRBD1. The CDR3 is 14 amino acids. The germline CDR1 and CDR2 sequences are ENHRY and SYGVKD. Trimming took 10 bases from V and 0 from J; bases not matched to a gene: 7. The CDR3 coding sequence is TGTGCCACCGGTGGGACAGGGATCTCCTACGAGCAGTACTTC. This codes for CATGGTGISYEQYF.

This rearrangement joins TRBV7-8 to TRBJ2-7, with TRBD1 matching 7 bases. The CDR3 is made up of 15 amino acids. CDR1 is SGHVS and CDR2 is FQNEAQ in the germline V gene. V lost 2 bases, J lost 3 bases, and 7 bases stayed unmatched. The CDR3 is CASSLTRQGSYEQYF. As DNA, the CDR3 is TGTGCCAGCAGCTTAACGAGACAGGGTAGCTACGAGCAGTACTTC.

CDR3 sequence reads: CAHGLAAEETQYF. The CDR3 nucleotides read TGTGCCCATGGACTAGCGGCAGAAGAGACCCAGTACTTC. This chain joins TRBV6-6 and TRBJ2-5; 10 bases align to TRBD2. This CDR3 contains 13 residues. Germline CDR1 is MNHNY and CDR2 is SVGAGI (reference sequence). Unmatched junction bases numbered 6, after V lost 11 bases and J lost 3 bases.

This sequence joins TRBV2 and TRBJ2-1; D may be TRBD2 (5 bases). Deletions cut 7 bases from V and 2 bases from J, with 12 bases between. The CDR3 contains 14 residues. CDR1 and CDR2 from the germline V gene are SNHLY and FYNNEI. CDR3 DNA sequence: TGTGCCAGCAAAGCGGTTGCCACCTACAATGAGCAGTTCTTC. Amino acid sequence: CASKAVATYNEQFF.

This clone came up a few times. V is TRBV7-6 and J is TRBJ2-3, with TRBD2 matching 9 bases. The CDR3 is made up of 14 amino acids. CDR1 and CDR2 (germline): SGHVS, FNYEAQ. After removal of 5 bases from V and 4 bases from J, the junction contained 4 bases not matched to a gene. The CDR3 protein is CASSQAGGADTQYF. The CDR3 bases are TGTGCCAGCAGCCAAGCGGGGGGAGCAGATACGCAGTATTTT.

V gene TRBV19 combines with J gene TRBJ1-1, with TRBD1 matching over 9 bases. The CDR3 runs to 14 residues. Germline V gives CDR1 LNHDA, CDR2 SQIVND (reference sequence). The V segment lost 10 bases and the J segment 6 bases; nucleotides outside the gene matches: 12. As DNA, the CDR3 is TGTGCCACTACAACCCGGGACAGGGTGCCTGAAGCTTTCTTT. It yields the protein CATTTRDRVPEAFF.

V is TRBV7-9 and J is TRBJ1-2, with unresolved D. The CDR3 sequence is 13 residues long. Germline values: CDR1 SEHNR, CDR2 FQNEAQ (reference sequence). V was pared by 5 bases and J by 0 bases, with 7 bases between. CDR3 sequence (DNA): TGTGCCAGCAGCCATGCAGCTAACTATGGCTACACCTTC. Translation gives CASSHAANYGYTF.

This clone occurred once. This chain connects TRBV11-2 to TRBJ2-4, with 13 positions matching TRBD2. Germline CDR1 SGHAT, CDR2 FQNNGV. The junction had 3 bases not matched to a gene; V was cut back by 4 bases and J by 12 bases. This CDR3 spans 13 amino acids. In DNA form, the CDR3 reads TGTGCCAGCAGCTGGGGACTAGCGGGGACTCAGTACTTC. It translates to CASSWGLAGTQYF.

The rearrangement joins TRBV7-9 to TRBJ2-5; 7 positions match TRBD1. Germline values: CDR1 SEHNR, CDR2 FQNEAQ (reference sequence). J was trimmed by 2 bases and V by 0 bases; bases with no gene match: 6. The CDR3 loop spans 16 amino acids. This chain's CDR3 is CASSLAAGGRQETQYF. In DNA form, the CDR3 reads TGTGCCAGCAGCTTAGCGGCAGGGGGAAGACAAGAGACCCAGTACTTC.

V is TRBV7-9 and J is TRBJ2-5, with 13 positions matching TRBD2. V was clipped by 3 bases and J by 5 bases; unmatched bases: 9. The CDR3 is 17 residues long. Germline V CDR1 and CDR2: SEHNR, FQNEAQ (reference sequence). The CDR3 is CASSLAGRTSGGETQYF. As DNA, the CDR3 is TGTGCCAGCAGCTTGGCGGGCCGGACTAGCGGGGGTGAGACCCAGTACTTC.

This clone has only one observation. The V call is TRBV14, the J call TRBJ2-7, with a tentative D call TRBD2 (7 bases). The CDR3 loop spans 16 amino acids. The V end was cut by 7 bases, the J end by 5 bases, with 24 bases between. The germline V gene has CDR1 SGHDN and CDR2 FVKESK. The CDR3 sequence: CASILRGAPQCDEQYF. CDR3 nucleotides: TGTGCCAGCATCCTACGGGGGGCTCCCCAGTGCGACGAGCAGTACTTC.

V is TRBV29-1 and J is TRBJ2-1; D is unclear. Per the germline V gene, CDR1 is SQVTM and CDR2 is ANQGSEA. The CDR3 has 12 residues. Trimming took off 4 bases at V and 5 bases at J, with 9 bases between the two ends. This CDR3 reads CSVASSNNEQFF. DNA of the CDR3: TGCAGCGTTGCTTCCAGTAACAATGAGCAGTTCTTC.